This T cell receptor (beta chain) was recovered during a study of regulatory T cells in long-lasting Graves disease. Both iRepertoire HTBI primers and Arm-PCR of CDR3 regions were used to build the TCR beta libraries. TCRdb passed the multiplex PCR reads through MiXCR, listing each CDR3 protein once. The table has 350,000 to 550,000 distinct CDR3 sequences, more than 13% seen once. The table lists this clonotype with many counts. As yet, its antigen is unknown. Time point defined: newly diagnosed GD, antithyroid drugs for less than 3 months. Extracted PBMC RNA gave rise to the TCR library. In each case, Graves' disease was diagnosed per American Thyroid Association guidelines. With EDTA tubes as the receptacles, around 10 milliliters of peripheral blood were drawn. The CDR3 has 14 amino acids. The V gene lost 5 bases and the J gene lost 6 bases, with 16 bases spanning the gap. CDR1 and CDR2 (germline): SGHTA, FQGTGA.

Study-wide points: Newly diagnosed patients had higher TCR diversity than persistent Graves' patients did. Only peripheral blood was studied, not thyroid tissue.

These data were also filed under a second study, of T cells in Graves' hyperthyroidism and ophthalmopathy.

The sequencing here drew on peripheral blood mononuclear cells (PBMCs), taken at new diagnosis, from a patient treated with antithyroid drugs. The chain joins TRBV7-3 to TRBJ1-1; D possibly corresponds to TRBD1 (5 bases). This clonotype was obtained from a woman in her thirties with Graves disease. In DNA form, the CDR3 reads TGTGCCAGCAGCCAGACAGCCATGGGGGCTGAAGCTTTCTTT. Residues: CASSQTAMGAEAFF.